Sequencing of this TCR beta chain was carried out in a study of cytomegalovirus exposure and HLA in healthy donors. General study results and limits: Analysis was carried out at a later point, and it linked a missense DCLRE1C variant to TCR beta V- and J-gene trimming. Productive status was seen about 87% or about 30% of the time for most TCR beta V segments in an earlier analysis.

Comment on this clone: Its antigen is not known.

The PCR was carried out with 60 Vbeta primers and 13 Jbeta primers. The protocol was immunoSEQ multiplex PCR, while the TCRdb copy is restricted to in-frame clones and leaves out a portion. This sample has under 200,000 clones, with roughly 80% found just once. Per germline, CDR1 KGHSH and CDR2 LQKENI. V lost 2 bases to trimming and J lost 8 bases, with 11 bases between them. The CDR3 consists of 13 residues. Sequencing was carried out using PBMCs. The TCR sequence derives from a man aged 40-50 years in good health and CMV-seronegative. The chain recombines TRBV18 with TRBJ2-3; no clear D gene. DNA for the CDR3: TGTGCCAGCTCACCAACGAACTACGGTACGCAGTATTTT. Its translation: CASSPTNYGTQYF.